What follows are 25 T cell receptor beta chains derived from one specimen sequenced in a study of glioma-infiltrating T cells after dendritic cell vaccination. Profiled with immunoSEQ multiplex PCR; TCRdb holds only in-frame clones, not every one. The sample carries tens of thousands of clones, over 75% recorded once. The sequences come from blood, collected before dendritic cell vaccination. Receptors were obtained from a human donor with glioblastoma.

This clone was observed once. The chain is built from TRBV6-5 and TRBJ1-2; D unresolved. The germline V gene encodes CDR1 MNHEY and CDR2 SVGAGI. The V end was cut by 9 bases, the J end by 1 base, with 12 bases between. There are 13 residues in the CDR3. The CDR3 loop is CASRPTYNYGYTF. The CDR3 DNA sequence: TGTGCCAGTCGTCCCACCTATAACTATGGCTACACCTTC.

This chain connects TRBV19 to TRBJ2-4, with TRBD2 identical over 8 bases. The CDR3 is 17 amino acids. Germline V gene lookup returns CDR1 LNHDA and CDR2 SQIVND (reference sequence). Trimming took 4 bases from V and 0 from J; bases not matched to a gene: 8. The CDR3 coding sequence is TGTGCCAGTAGTACCCCGGGACTAGACATAGCCAAAAACATTCAGTACTTC. Encoded protein: CASSTPGLDIAKNIQYF.

The V call is TRBV19, the J call TRBJ1-2, with a tentative D call TRBD1 (5 bases). Germline V lookup: CDR1 LNHDA, CDR2 SQIVND (reference sequence). The V end was cut by 6 bases, the J end by 4 bases, with 18 bases between. The CDR3 is 15 residues long. The CDR3: CASREGLNIVYGYTF. CDR3 coding DNA: TGTGCCAGTAGGGAGGGACTCAACATAGTCTATGGCTACACCTTC.

CDR3 sequence reads: CASSLGGGSWDTQYF. CDR3 in DNA: TGCGCCAGCAGCTTGGGAGGAGGCTCTTGGGATACGCAGTATTTT. The V and J genes are TRBV5-1 and TRBJ2-3, with a tentative D call TRBD2 (5 bases). V was cut by 0 bases and J by 6 bases, with 14 bases left in between. Germline CDR1 reads SGHRS; CDR2 reads YFSETQ. This CDR3 spans 15 amino acids.

This chain uses TRBV19 with TRBJ1-2; D might be TRBD1 (5 bases). The CDR3 is 15 residues long. V was cut by 4 bases and J by 0 bases, with 12 bases left in between. From germline, CDR1 is LNHDA and CDR2 SQIVND (reference sequence). The DNA for the CDR3 is TGTGCCAGTAGTACTTGGGACTCCTCTAACTATGGCTACACCTTC. Translating it yields CASSTWDSSNYGYTF.

V usage is TRBV9 and J usage is TRBJ1-2, with 7 bases lining up with TRBD1. CDR3 length: 13 amino acids. Germline V gives CDR1 SGDLS, CDR2 YYNGEE. Losses at the gene ends were 0 bases for V and 4 bases for J; bases not matched to a gene: 0. CDR3 loop: CASSVGDSYGYTF. CDR3 bases: TGTGCCAGCAGCGTAGGGGACAGCTATGGCTACACCTTC.

This clone was counted a single time. The CDR3 spells CASSPGGGETQYF. The CDR3 nucleotides are TGTGCCAGCAGCCCGGGCGGGGGGGAGACCCAGTACTTC. V is TRBV13 and J is TRBJ2-5, with 8 bases lining up with TRBD2. V lost 5 bases, J lost 5 bases, and 4 bases stayed unmatched. CDR1 is PRHDT and CDR2 is FYEKMQ in the germline V gene (reference sequence). This CDR3 is built from 13 residues.

This clone occurred once. The rearrangement joins TRBV9 to TRBJ2-6, with TRBD1 matching over 7 bases. Trimming removed 4 bases from V and 2 bases from J; junction bases left unmatched: 15. Germline V gene sequence: CDR1 SGDLS, CDR2 YYNGEE. The CDR3 sequence is 19 residues long. CDR3: CASSSRRNRGGTGANVLTF. The CDR3, as DNA: TGTGCCAGCAGCTCCAGGAGGAACAGGGGTGGGACTGGGGCCAACGTCCTGACTTTC.

This clone appeared a single time. V gene TRBV13 combines with J gene TRBJ2-3; a possible D gene is TRBD2 (6 bases). V lost 5 bases and J 0 bases, leaving 12 bases between the germline ends. The CDR3 length is 15 residues. CDR1 and CDR2 from the germline V gene are PRHDT and FYEKMQ (reference sequence). The CDR3 nucleotides are TGTGCCAGCAGCCGTCGGGACTTCAGCACAGATACGCAGTATTTT. It yields the protein CASSRRDFSTDTQYF.

The V call is TRBV7-6, the J call TRBJ1-1, with D possibly being TRBD1 (6 bases). This CDR3 is 14 amino acids long. Germline CDR1 is SGHVS and CDR2 is FNYEAQ. V shed 3 bases and J shed 3 bases, with 11 bases lying between them. The CDR3, as DNA: TGTGCCAGCAGCTTTGGACAGTTAGACACTGAAGCTTTCTTT. This codes for CASSFGQLDTEAFF.

The CDR3 nucleotides read TGTGCCAGCAGCGCCTCCCGGGGGACTTACACTGAAGCTTTCTTT. Protein: CASSASRGTYTEAFF. The V and J genes are TRBV9 and TRBJ1-1, with a tentative D call TRBD1 (5 bases). The CDR3 consists of 15 residues. Trimming cost V 3 bases and J 3 bases, with 15 bases left between them. CDR1 SGDLS and CDR2 YYNGEE come from the germline V gene.

The rearrangement joins TRBV29-1 to TRBJ2-5; no reliable D call. Per the germline V gene, CDR1 is SQVTM and CDR2 is ANQGSEA. The CDR3 has 14 residues. V lost 4 bases, J lost 4 bases, and 16 bases lay in between. The CDR3 here is CSVVKARSLETQYF. Written as DNA, the CDR3 is TGCAGCGTTGTAAAGGCCAGGTCGTTAGAGACCCAGTACTTC.

V is TRBV12-5 and J is TRBJ2-7; 7 bases map to TRBD1. The J segment lost 1 base and the V segment lost 4 bases, leaving 4 bases of the junction unmatched. CDR3 size: 14 residues. CDR1 is LGHNT, CDR2 FRNRAP, per germline. CDR3 coding DNA: TGTGCTAGTGGTTGCCTGGGACAGTCCTACGAGCAGTACGTC. This encodes CASGCLGQSYEQYV.

This clone was seen only a few times. V is TRBV9 and J is TRBJ2-2; a possible D gene is TRBD1 (6 bases). Germline V lookup: CDR1 SGDLS, CDR2 YYNGEE. This CDR3 is built from 15 residues. V lost 5 bases and J lost 1, with 12 bases in between. CDR3 residues: CASSRQVGNTGELFF. DNA of the CDR3: TGTGCCAGCAGTCGACAGGTGGGGAACACCGGGGAGCTGTTTTTT.

The rearrangement uses TRBV15 and TRBJ2-3; maybe TRBD2 (7 bases). The CDR3 has 17 residues. The V end was cut by 0 bases, the J end by 3 bases, with 16 bases between. Germline V gene data show CDR1 as LNHNV and CDR2 as YYDKDF (reference sequence). The CDR3 DNA reads TGTGCCACCAGCAGAGATCAGGGAGGGGGTGGAACAGATACGCAGTATTTT. Encoded protein: CATSRDQGGGGTDTQYF.

The gene calls are TRBV15 and TRBJ2-2; TRBD2 is a possible D gene (5 bases). V was shortened by 0 bases and J by 1 base, with 6 bases between the two germline ends. CDR3 size: 15 residues. The germline gives CDR1 LNHNV, CDR2 YYDKDF (reference sequence). The DNA of the CDR3 is TGTGCCACCAGCAGAGAGGCGGGGAACACCGGGGAGCTGTTTTTT. It is translated as CATSREAGNTGELFF.

This clone has a handful of counts. This sequence joins TRBV5-1 and TRBJ1-4; maybe TRBD1 (6 bases). V lost 1 base and J 6 bases, leaving 10 bases between the germline ends. CDR1 SGHRS and CDR2 YFSETQ come from the germline V gene. This CDR3 spans 14 amino acids. Here the CDR3 DNA reads TGCGCCAGCAGCTTGCAGGCAGGGGATGAAAAACTGTTTTTT. As protein: CASSLQAGDEKLFF. The full variable domain, in which reference TRBV5-1 and TRBJ1-4 provide the parts outside the CDR3, is KAGVTQTPRYLIKTRGQQVTLSCSPISGHRSVSWYQQTPGQGLQFLFEYFSETQRNKGNFPGRFSGRQFSNSRSEMNVSTLELGDSALYLCASSLQAGDEKLFFGSGTQLSVL.

CDR3 region: CASSKVWGEFGNTIYF. The CDR3 DNA follows: TGTGCCAGCAGCAAAGTTTGGGGAGAATTTGGAAACACCATATATTTT. The chain uses TRBV21-1 and TRBJ1-3. TRBV21-1 is recorded as a pseudogene. The CDR3 has 16 residues.

The chain uses TRBV13 and TRBJ2-7; TRBD1 aligns across 8 bases. Trimming cost V 4 bases and J 3 bases; bases outside gene matches: 8. Germline V lookup: CDR1 PRHDT, CDR2 FYEKMQ (reference sequence). This CDR3 contains 15 residues. This CDR3 is CASSSGQGRFYEQYF. The DNA for the CDR3 is TGTGCCAGCAGCTCCGGACAGGGAAGGTTCTACGAGCAGTACTTC.

V usage is TRBV7-9 and J usage is TRBJ1-4; no clear D. The V end was cut by 8 bases, the J end by 7 bases, with 8 bases between. This CDR3 has 11 residues. Germline CDR1 and CDR2: SEHNR and FQNEAQ (reference sequence). Written as DNA, the CDR3 is TGTGCCAGCGCGGAGGGTGAAAAACTGTTTTTT. Translating it yields CASAEGEKLFF.

This sequence joins TRBV29-1 and TRBJ2-2, with D tentatively TRBD2 (5 bases). Germline assignment: CDR1 SQVTM and CDR2 ANQGSEA. This CDR3 is built from 14 residues. V lost 7 bases and J 1 base, leaving 13 bases between the germline ends. Here the CDR3 reads CSGSNGVNTGELFF. The CDR3 nucleotides are TGCAGCGGTTCCAACGGGGTGAACACCGGGGAGCTGTTTTTT.

The chain links TRBV9 to TRBJ2-3, with D uncertain. The CDR3 consists of 14 residues. The V gene lost 1 base and the J gene lost 1 base, with 7 bases spanning the gap. Germline-derived CDR1 and CDR2 are SGDLS and YYNGEE. CDR3 bases: TGTGCCAGCAGCGTAAGCCCTCGCACAGATACGCAGTATTTT. This codes for CASSVSPRTDTQYF.

The chain couples TRBV19 to TRBJ2-1; D ambiguous. The ends were cut back, 3 bases at V and 5 bases at J, with 8 bases in the middle. The CDR3 sequence is 13 residues long. CDR1 and CDR2 (germline): LNHDA, SQIVND (reference sequence). The CDR3 coding sequence is TGTGCCAGTAGTATGGTCAGCGACAATGAGCAGTTCTTC. Its translation: CASSMVSDNEQFF. The full variable domain, its missing parts supplied by reference TRBV19 and TRBJ2-1, is DGGITQSPKYLFRKEGQNVTLSCEQNLNHDAMYWYRQDPGQGLRLIYYSQIVNDFQKGDIAEGYSVSREKKESFPLTVTSAQKNPTAFYLCASSMVSDNEQFFGPGTRLTVL.

This chain uses TRBV30 with TRBJ1-4, with 9 bases fitting TRBD1. Germline CDR1 reads GTSNPN; CDR2 reads SVGIG (reference sequence). There are 16 residues in the CDR3. Unmatched junction bases numbered 10, after V lost 8 bases and J lost 0 bases. The CDR3 nucleotides are TGTGCCGTTAACAGGGGGCAAGGGGCAACTAATGAAAAACTGTTTTTT. It encodes CAVNRGQGATNEKLFF.

V and J are TRBV5-1 and TRBJ1-2; possible D gene TRBD1, 6 bases. V lost 4 bases, J lost 8 bases, and 18 bases lay in between. The CDR3 sequence is 14 residues long. CDR1 SGHRS and CDR2 YFSETQ come from the germline V gene. As DNA, the CDR3 is TGCGCCAGCAGCCCCGGGATGGGGGCTGGGGGCTACACCTTC. This codes for CASSPGMGAGGYTF. Filled out from reference TRBV5-1 and TRBJ1-2, the complete variable domain reads KAGVTQTPRYLIKTRGQQVTLSCSPISGHRSVSWYQQTPGQGLQFLFEYFSETQRNKGNFPGRFSGRQFSNSRSEMNVSTLELGDSALYLCASSPGMGAGGYTFGSGTRLTVV.